This T cell receptor beta chain came from a study of blood T cell repertoires in COVID-19. Across the study: Material from acute and convalescent COVID-19 was sourced from the United States, Italy and Spain.

Assignments of participants to cohorts depended upon their own reported clinical history. Source study methods: Amplifying reference gene primers gave estimates of nucleated cell counts. Libraries were prepared by immunoSEQ multiplex PCR; TCRdb keeps only in-frame clonotypes and omits some of them. The V and J calls and clone size are taken from that table; D and trimming were inferred from the DNA. The data contain fewer than 250,000 clones, around 88% of them singletons. Trimming removed 3 bases from V and 4 bases from J, with 15 bases in between. The CDR3 consists of 15 residues. The germline V gene has CDR1 ENHRY and CDR2 SYGVKD.

Sequenced: PBMCs or T cells enriched from blood (not recorded which). The sequence derives from a woman in her forties or fifties who had recovered from COVID-19. V usage is TRBV10-3 and J usage is TRBJ1-2; maybe TRBD1 (5 bases). In nucleotides, the CDR3 is TGTGCCATCAGTGATGTTGTGACAGTAGCCTATGGCTACACCTTC. Translated, it gives CAISDVVTVAYGYTF.